The 18 T cell receptor beta chains in this list originate from one sample, sequenced in a study of cytomegalovirus exposure and HLA in healthy donors (dated by TCRdb to 2016 to 2017). The library was prepared using the immunoSEQ multiplex PCR assay. The multiplex PCR relied on a mix of 60 forward primers for TCR Vbeta segments and 13 reverse primers for TCR Jbeta segments. TCRdb stores this immuneACCESS table with in-frame sequences only. Part of the clones is absent; in the studies checked, under half of the shortfall reflects unresolved V genes, and no reason is known for the rest. Across this sample there are 90,000 to 150,000 clones, with 15% to 19% seen only once. Under 2% of the sample is taken by the ten largest. Sequenced: PBMCs. The receptors stem from a woman under 30 in good health and CMV-seronegative.

A single count supports this clone. The rearrangement links TRBV9 to TRBJ2-1; TRBD1 matches 7 bases. Germline values: CDR1 SGDLS, CDR2 YYNGEE. V dropped 4 bases and J dropped 7; count of bases not matched to a gene: 14. This CDR3 is 16 amino acids long. The CDR3 coding sequence is TGTGCCAGCAGCCCCTGTCAGGGGGATTTGAGGAATGAGCAGTTCTTC. It codes for CASSPCQGDLRNEQFF.

This clone has a handful of counts. The chain links TRBV19 to TRBJ1-5; 7 bases match TRBD1. The V gene end was trimmed by 7 bases and the J gene end by 10 bases; junction bases not matched to a gene: 10. CDR3 length: 13 residues. Germline V gene lookup returns CDR1 LNHDA and CDR2 SQIVND (reference sequence). CDR3 in DNA: TGTGCCAGTACCGACGACAGGGTAAAACCCCAGCATTTT. Translation gives CASTDDRVKPQHF.

This clone was recorded a few times. The V call is TRBV4-3, the J call TRBJ2-2; D unclear. The germline gives CDR1 LGHNA, CDR2 YSLEER. V lost 7 bases and J 6 bases, leaving 15 bases between the germline ends. This CDR3 comprises 14 residues. DNA of the CDR3: TGCGCCAGCACCCTCTCCCGCGTTGCCGGGGAGCTGTTTTTT. It yields the protein CASTLSRVAGELFF.

The chain employs TRBV6-5 and TRBJ1-6; 8 positions agree with TRBD1. After removal of 2 bases from V and 17 bases from J, the junction contained 8 bases not matched to a gene. Germline CDR1 reads MNHEY; CDR2 reads SVGAGI. The CDR3 is 13 residues long. The CDR3 reads CASSYGSAGGFHF. The CDR3 DNA reads as TGTGCCAGCAGTTACGGGAGCGCAGGGGGCTTCCACTTT.

This clone was counted only a few times. The genes are TRBV6-1 and TRBJ2-7; the D gene is possibly TRBD1 (5 bases). CDR3 length: 15 residues. CDR1 MNHNS and CDR2 SASEGT come from the germline V gene. V was cut by 5 bases and J by 3 bases, with 17 bases left in between. CDR3 DNA: TGTGCCAGCAGTCCCCGGACATCGGCTTACTACGAGCAGTACTTC. It codes for CASSPRTSAYYEQYF.

This clone was observed many times. The chain carries TRBV4-2 and TRBJ2-7, with 9 bases aligning to TRBD2. Germline V gene lookup returns CDR1 LGHNA and CDR2 YNFKEQ. The CDR3 contains 15 residues. Losses at the gene ends were 0 bases for V and 0 bases for J; bases not matched to a gene: 0. CDR3 DNA: TGTGCCAGCAGCCAAGAGCGGGGGGGCTCCTACGAGCAGTACTTC. This sequence encodes CASSQERGGSYEQYF.

In its sample, this clone was seen a few times. The V call is TRBV9, the J call TRBJ1-1; TRBD1 agrees at 10 bases. Germline CDR1 SGDLS, CDR2 YYNGEE. This CDR3 spans 15 amino acids. V was pared by 3 bases and J by 4 bases, with 6 bases of the junction left unmatched. CDR3 sequence reads: CASSDPTGGSTEAFF. For the CDR3, the DNA is TGTGCCAGCAGCGATCCGACAGGGGGCTCCACTGAAGCTTTCTTT.

Only a few counts were recorded for this clone. The chain couples TRBV19 to TRBJ1-6; weak D call: TRBD1 (6 bases). Trimming took 0 bases from V and 7 from J, leaving 7 bases between them. The CDR3 length is 14 residues. The V gene's germline CDR1 is LNHDA and CDR2 SQIVND (reference sequence). CDR3 DNA sequence: TGTGCCAGTAGTATAGACAGGGGCAATTCACCCCTCCACTTT. Protein: CASSIDRGNSPLHF.

The chain joins TRBV7-6 to TRBJ2-7; 9 positions agree with TRBD2. The trim removed 1 base at V and 4 bases at J, leaving 5 bases unmatched. The CDR3 runs 15 residues. The germline gives CDR1 SGHVS, CDR2 FNYEAQ. The CDR3 nucleotides read TGTGCCAGCAGCTTAGACCGCGGGGGGGCATACGAGCAGTACTTC. This sequence encodes CASSLDRGGAYEQYF.

The chain recombines TRBV2 with TRBJ2-1, with TRBD2 matching over 15 bases. Per germline, CDR1 SNHLY and CDR2 FYNNEI. This CDR3 comprises 19 residues. J lost 4 bases, V lost 5 bases, and 12 bases had no gene match. The CDR3 is CASSYFRTSGRASYNEQFF. In DNA form, the CDR3 reads TGTGCCAGCAGTTACTTTCGGACTAGCGGGAGGGCCTCGTACAATGAGCAGTTCTTC.

The chain employs TRBV4-1 and TRBJ1-4; perhaps TRBD1 as D (5 bases). Germline loops: CDR1 MGHRA, CDR2 YSYEKL. The CDR3 has 15 amino acids. V lost 1 base and J 6 bases, leaving 12 bases between the germline ends. The chain's CDR3 is CASSQVEGGDEKLFF. The CDR3 bases are TGCGCCAGCAGCCAAGTAGAAGGAGGGGATGAAAAACTGTTTTTT.

This chain links TRBV6-5 with TRBJ1-4, with a tentative D call TRBD1 (5 bases). The CDR3 is 12 residues long. Germline V gives CDR1 MNHEY, CDR2 SVGAGI. V lost 0 bases to trimming and J lost 11 bases, with 7 bases between them. The CDR3 region is CASSYSGGKLFF. CDR3 DNA: TGTGCCAGCAGTTACTCCGGGGGGAAACTGTTTTTT.

This clone was counted a few times. The chain carries TRBV6-9 and TRBJ1-4, with D possibly being TRBD1 (6 bases). The germline V gene encodes CDR1 MNHGY and CDR2 SVAAGI. This CDR3 has 17 amino acids. Trimming pared 1 base from V and 2 bases from J, leaving 14 bases between. The CDR3: CASSYFSGVGTNEKLFF. For the CDR3, the DNA is TGTGCCAGCAGTTATTTCTCAGGGGTTGGGACTAATGAAAAACTGTTTTTT.

The gene calls are TRBV6-5 and TRBJ1-2; no clear D gene. Trimming pared 8 bases from V and 7 bases from J, leaving 11 bases between. The CDR3 sequence is 11 residues long. Per the germline V gene, CDR1 is MNHEY and CDR2 is SVGAGI. This CDR3 reads CASRDRGGYTF. The CDR3 DNA sequence: TGTGCCAGCCGTGACCGGGGTGGCTACACCTTC.

This chain uses TRBV28 with TRBJ2-7, with D possibly matching TRBD2 (6 bases). CDR1 is MDHEN, CDR2 SYDVKM, per germline. The CDR3 runs 14 residues. V lost 7 bases and J 0 bases, leaving 13 bases between the germline ends. The CDR3, as DNA: TGTGCCAGCAATTCAGGCGGGGCCTCCTACGAGCAGTACTTC. Protein: CASNSGGASYEQYF.

This clone showed up just a few times. The CDR3 here is CASSQRDPGQGLGNTIYF. CDR3 coding DNA: TGTGCCAGCAGCCAAAGGGACCCGGGACAGGGGTTAGGAAACACCATATATTTT. This chain joins TRBV4-2 and TRBJ1-3; 10 bases are shared with TRBD1. V lost 2 bases and J lost 4; bases outside the gene matches: 11. The length of the CDR3 is 18 residues. CDR1 is LGHNA, CDR2 YNFKEQ, per germline.

The chain is built from TRBV5-1 and TRBJ2-5; maybe TRBD2 (5 bases). Looked up from germline, CDR1 is SGHRS and CDR2 is YFSETQ. This CDR3 contains 15 residues. V was cut by 1 base and J by 1 base, with 11 bases left in between. This CDR3 is CASSLPRESQETQYF. CDR3 nucleotides: TGCGCCAGCAGCTTGCCTCGGGAAAGCCAAGAGACCCAGTACTTC.

The chain has TRBV2 and TRBJ1-1; the D is unclear. Per germline, CDR1 SNHLY and CDR2 FYNNEI. The CDR3 spans 13 residues. V lost 6 bases, J lost 0 bases, and 8 bases lay in between. This CDR3 reads CASRRGMNTEAFF. CDR3 bases: TGTGCCAGCAGGCGAGGGATGAACACTGAAGCTTTCTTT.